This T cell receptor beta chain was identified in a study of T cells expressing NK-cell markers. Study in general: Sorted CD3+CD56+NKG2C+, CD3+CD56+NKG2C- and CD3+CD56-NKG2C+ T cells provided the TCR beta repertoires. Seven HCMV-seropositive donors and one seronegative donor made up the eight sequenced donors.

The V gene's germline CDR1 is KGHSH and CDR2 LQKENI. There are 12 residues in the CDR3. About this clonotype: Its antigen is still unknown.

Points from the study as a whole: Evidence did not settle whether expanded NKG2C+ T cell clones targeted HCMV.

TCRdb reanalyzed the 5' RACE reads, giving one entry per CDR3 protein sequence and no DNA. Reported are 500,000 to 600,000 distinct CDR3 sequences; the ten largest clones contain approximately 3.6%. The TCR sequence derives from a man aged 18 to 29 in good health. The sequencing sample was made of blood T cells: a sorted CD56 or NKG2C T cell subset, CD4+ or CD8+ T cells, or bulk PBMC T cells (not recorded which). This sequence joins TRBV18 and TRBJ2-2; TCRdb returns TRBD1, unconfirmable since there is no DNA. The CDR3 region is CASSRDLRELFF.